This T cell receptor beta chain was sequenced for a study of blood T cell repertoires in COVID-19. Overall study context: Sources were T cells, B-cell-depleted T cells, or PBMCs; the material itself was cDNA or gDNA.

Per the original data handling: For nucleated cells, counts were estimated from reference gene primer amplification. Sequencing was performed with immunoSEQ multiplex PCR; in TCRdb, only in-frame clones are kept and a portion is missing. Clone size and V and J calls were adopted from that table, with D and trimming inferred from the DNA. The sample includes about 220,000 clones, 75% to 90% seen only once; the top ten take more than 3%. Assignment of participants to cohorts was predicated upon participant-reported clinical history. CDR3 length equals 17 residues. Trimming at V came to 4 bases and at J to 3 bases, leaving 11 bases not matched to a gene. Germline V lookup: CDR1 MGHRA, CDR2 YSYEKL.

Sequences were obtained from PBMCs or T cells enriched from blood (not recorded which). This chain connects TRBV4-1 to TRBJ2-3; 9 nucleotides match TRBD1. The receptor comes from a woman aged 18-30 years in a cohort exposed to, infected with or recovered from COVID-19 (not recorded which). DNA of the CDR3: TGCGCCAGCAGCCCCTCCTCCGGGACAGGGAGAACAGATACGCAGTATTTT. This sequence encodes CASSPSSGTGRTDTQYF.